What follows describes a single T cell receptor (beta chain). The source of the sample is a study of shared T cell receptors in the human thymus. Method: immunoSEQ multiplex PCR; TCRdb's copy keeps in-frame clones and lacks some. The repertoire consists of 500,000 to 750,000 clones, with 88% occurring once and the leading ten covering around 0.0099%. CDR1 and CDR2 from the germline V gene are MNHEY and SMNVEV (reference sequence). V lost 5 bases, J lost 9 bases, and 9 bases stayed unmatched. The CDR3 is made up of 14 amino acids. This sample also appeared in a second study, on human thymus T cells.

Sequenced material: thymocytes. The chain is built from TRBV27 and TRBJ1-4; 7 bases match TRBD1. The sequence came from a boy under two years old with a congenital heart defect. The chain's CDR3 is CASSREGARKKLFF. DNA of the CDR3: TGTGCCAGCAGTCGCGAGGGGGCGCGTAAAAAACTGTTTTTT.